The next 2 T cell receptor beta chains were all read from a single sample in a study of read filtering for tumor transcriptome and immune sequencing. From roughly 390 ng of RNA, a library with molecular barcoded alpha/delta and beta/gamma adaptors was made. From the reads, TCRdb called clonotypes with MiXCR, one entry per CDR3 protein. Among roughly 69,000 distinct CDR3 sequences listed, about 15% were seen once. Sample: a population of CD138-negative cells sorted from bone marrow. Receptors originate from a donor aged 40 or over with multiple myeloma.

This clonotype was detected only once. This sequence may be a read error, since a much larger clone differs from it by one base. V usage is TRBV20-1 and J usage is TRBJ2-7; D is undetermined. The CDR3 spans 12 residues. The germline V gene has CDR1 DFQATT and CDR2 SNEGSKA (reference sequence). CDR3 in amino acids: CSAGSVGGEQHF. The DNA for the CDR3 is TGCAGTGCTGGTTCGGTAGGTGGCGAGCAGCACTTC.

Comment on this clonotype: This may stem from a read error, because a much larger clone lies one nucleotide away. The chain links TRBV28 to TRBJ2-7; D gene ambiguous. This CDR3 comprises 14 residues. Trimming cost V 1 base and J 0 bases, with 7 bases left between them. Germline CDR1 is MDHEN and CDR2 is SYDVKM. The CDR3 reads CASSLYLDSYEQYF. DNA for the CDR3: TGTGCCAGCAGTTTATATCTGGACTCCTACGAGCAGTACTTC.